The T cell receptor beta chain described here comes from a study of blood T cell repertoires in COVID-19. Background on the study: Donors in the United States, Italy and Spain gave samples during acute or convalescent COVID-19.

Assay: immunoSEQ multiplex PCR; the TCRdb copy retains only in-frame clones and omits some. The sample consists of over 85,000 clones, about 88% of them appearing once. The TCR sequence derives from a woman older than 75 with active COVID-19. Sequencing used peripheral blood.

The chain's CDR3 is CASSLEAGEAFF. The CDR3 coding sequence is TGCGCCAGCAGCTTGGAGGCAGGAGAAGCTTTCTTT. The genes are TRBV5-1 and TRBJ1-1; D not resolved. In germline, CDR1 is SGHRS, CDR2 YFSETQ. Trimming took off 0 bases at V and 8 bases at J, with 8 bases between the two ends. CDR3 length: 12 residues.